The present TCR beta chain was sequenced within a study of Ad26.COV2.S vaccination and SARS-CoV-2 variants. Remarks on this clone: Its target is unknown.

The repertoire was sequenced with immunoSEQ multiplex PCR; TCRdb's copy has only in-frame clones and lacks some. The table records approximately 400,000 clones, about 90% of them present only once. Whole-study results and caveats: Assessments of TCR breadth and depth may have underestimated the total T cell responses.

The CDR3 runs to 14 residues. The V gene's germline CDR1 is MNHEY and CDR2 SMNVEV (reference sequence). Between the trimmed V and J ends, which lost 0 bases and 5 bases, there was a span of 8 bases. This receptor was identified in a human donor who had recovered from COVID-19. The source was peripheral blood, collected after recovery from COVID-19. The chain links TRBV27 to TRBJ1-5; D is ambiguous. The CDR3 DNA is TGTGCCAGCAGTTTATCGGGTTCGTATCAGCCCCAGCATTTT. Its protein is CASSLSGSYQPQHF.